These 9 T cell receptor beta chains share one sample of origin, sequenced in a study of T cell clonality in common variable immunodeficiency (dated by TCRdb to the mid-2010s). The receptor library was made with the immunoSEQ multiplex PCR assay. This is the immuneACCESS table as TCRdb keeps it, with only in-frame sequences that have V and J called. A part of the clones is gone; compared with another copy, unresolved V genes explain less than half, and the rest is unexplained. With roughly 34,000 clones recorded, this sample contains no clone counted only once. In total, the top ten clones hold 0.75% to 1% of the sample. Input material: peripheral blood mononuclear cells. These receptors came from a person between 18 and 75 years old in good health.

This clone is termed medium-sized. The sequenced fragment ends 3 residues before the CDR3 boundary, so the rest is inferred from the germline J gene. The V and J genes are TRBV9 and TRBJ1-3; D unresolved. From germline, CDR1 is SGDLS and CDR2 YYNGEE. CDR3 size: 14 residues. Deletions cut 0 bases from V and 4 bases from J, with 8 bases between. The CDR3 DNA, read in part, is TGTGCCAGCAGCGTAGGAGGGTACGGAAACACC. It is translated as CASSVGGYGNT. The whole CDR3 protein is CASSVGGYGNTIYF.

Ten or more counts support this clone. The CDR3 bases that were read are TGTGCCAGCAGCCGGGGGGGCGAAGAGACC. Translation: CASSRGGEET. The whole CDR3 sequence reads CASSRGGEETQYF. The chain joins TRBV11-2 to TRBJ2-5; 8 positions agree with TRBD2. The read comes to an end 3 residues before the CDR3 does, leaving the germline J gene to fill in the end. The length of the CDR3 is 13 residues. Germline V CDR1 and CDR2: SGHAT, FQNNGV. V was clipped by 5 bases and J by 3 bases; unmatched bases: 2.

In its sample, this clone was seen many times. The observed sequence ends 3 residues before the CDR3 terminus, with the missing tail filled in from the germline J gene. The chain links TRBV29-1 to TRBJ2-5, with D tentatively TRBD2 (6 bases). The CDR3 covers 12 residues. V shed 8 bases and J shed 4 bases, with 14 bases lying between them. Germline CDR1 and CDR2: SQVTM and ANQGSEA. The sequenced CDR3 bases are TGCAGCTTCCGGGGGAGCGGAGAGACC. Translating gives CSFRGSGET. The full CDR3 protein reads CSFRGSGETQYF.

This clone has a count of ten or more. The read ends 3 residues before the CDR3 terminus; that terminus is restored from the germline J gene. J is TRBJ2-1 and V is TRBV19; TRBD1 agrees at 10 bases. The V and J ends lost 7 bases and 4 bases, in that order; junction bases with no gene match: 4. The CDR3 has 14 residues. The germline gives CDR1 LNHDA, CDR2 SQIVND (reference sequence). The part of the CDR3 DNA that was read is TGTGCCAGTATGGGGACAGGGGTATACAATGAG. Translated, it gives CASMGTGVYNE. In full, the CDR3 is CASMGTGVYNEQFF.

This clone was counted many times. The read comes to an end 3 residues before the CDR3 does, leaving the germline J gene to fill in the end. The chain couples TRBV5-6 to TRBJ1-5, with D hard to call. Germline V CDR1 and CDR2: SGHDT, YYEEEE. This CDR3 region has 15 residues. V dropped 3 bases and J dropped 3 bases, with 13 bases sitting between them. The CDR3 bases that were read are TGTGCCAGCAGCTGGAGAGGCGGATACAATCAGCCC. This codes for CASSWRGGYNQP. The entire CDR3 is CASSWRGGYNQPQHF.

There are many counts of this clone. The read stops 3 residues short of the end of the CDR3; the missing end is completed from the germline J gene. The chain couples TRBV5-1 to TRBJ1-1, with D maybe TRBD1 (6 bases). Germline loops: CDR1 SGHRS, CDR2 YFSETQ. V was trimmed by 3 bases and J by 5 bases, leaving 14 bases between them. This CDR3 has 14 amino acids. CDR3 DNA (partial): TGCGCCAGCAGCTCCCGGACAGTCTCAACTGAA. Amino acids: CASSSRTVSTE. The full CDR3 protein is CASSSRTVSTEAFF.

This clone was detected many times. This chain's CDR3 is CASSVGVGEGQPQHF. The sequenced part of the CDR3 DNA is TGTGCCAGCAGCGTAGGGGTAGGGGAAGGGCAGCCC. This chain links TRBV9 with TRBJ1-5, with a weak D call TRBD1 (5 bases). The CDR3 extends 3 residues past the end of the read, so its final part is completed from the germline J gene. The CDR3 is 15 residues long. Germline V gene sequence: CDR1 SGDLS, CDR2 YYNGEE. Trimming shortened V by 0 bases and J by 7 bases, and 14 bases separated the two germline ends.

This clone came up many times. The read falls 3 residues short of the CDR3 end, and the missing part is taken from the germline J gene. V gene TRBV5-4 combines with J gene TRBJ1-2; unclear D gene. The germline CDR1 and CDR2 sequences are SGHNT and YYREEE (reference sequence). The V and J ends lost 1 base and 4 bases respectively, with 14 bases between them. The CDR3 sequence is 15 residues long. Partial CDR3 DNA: TGTGCCAGCAGCTTGTACGTTCTGAGCGCCTATGGC. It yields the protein CASSLYVLSAYG. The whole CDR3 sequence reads CASSLYVLSAYGYTF.

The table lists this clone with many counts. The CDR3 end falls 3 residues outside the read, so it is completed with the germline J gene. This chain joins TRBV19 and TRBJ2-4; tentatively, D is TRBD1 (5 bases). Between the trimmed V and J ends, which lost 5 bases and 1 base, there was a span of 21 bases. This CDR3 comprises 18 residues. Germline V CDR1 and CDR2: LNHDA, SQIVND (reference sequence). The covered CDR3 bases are TGTGCCAGTAGTCAACTCGGCGCCAGGGTGAACGCCAAAAACATT. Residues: CASSQLGARVNAKNI. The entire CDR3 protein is CASSQLGARVNAKNIQYF.